This T cell receptor (beta chain) was identified during a study of blood T cells in healthy people across ages. Primers used in a second PCR of about 7 to 12 cycles were a sample-barcoded 5' primer and a J-beta primer mix. The authors tagged each cDNA molecule using a template-switch adaptor with 12 random nucleotides. TCRdb re-analysed the 5' RACE reads in MiXCR, keeping a single row per CDR3 protein. The sample yields 580,000 or so distinct CDR3 sequences, around half seen once. The clonotype was recovered from an elderly man in good health. Sample: blood.

The CDR3, as DNA: TGTGCCAGCAGTTTGGGGGGGCTAGCAACCGGGGAGCTGTTTTTT. Its protein product is CASSLGGLATGELFF. The rearrangement uses TRBV28 and TRBJ2-2; D might be TRBD2 (7 bases). CDR3 size: 15 residues. CDR1 and CDR2 (germline): MDHEN, SYDVKM. Between the trimmed V and J ends, which lost 3 bases and 5 bases, there was a span of 13 bases.